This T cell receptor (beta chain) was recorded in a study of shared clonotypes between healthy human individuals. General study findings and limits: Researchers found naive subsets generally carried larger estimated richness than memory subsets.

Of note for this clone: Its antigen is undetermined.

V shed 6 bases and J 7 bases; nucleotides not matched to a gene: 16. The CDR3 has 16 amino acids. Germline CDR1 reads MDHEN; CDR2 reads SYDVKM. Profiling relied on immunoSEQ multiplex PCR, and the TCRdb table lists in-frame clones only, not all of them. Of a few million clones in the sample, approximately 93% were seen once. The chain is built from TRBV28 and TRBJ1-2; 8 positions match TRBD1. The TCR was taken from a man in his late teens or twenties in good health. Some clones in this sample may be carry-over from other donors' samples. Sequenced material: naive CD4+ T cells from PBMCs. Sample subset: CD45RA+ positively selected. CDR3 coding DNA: TGTGCCAGCAGAATAACGGCCCCAGGGGGCAGAGGTGGCTACACCTTC. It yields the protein CASRITAPGGRGGYTF.